The 3 T cell receptor beta chains below come from one sample, sequenced in a study of T cells in tumors after PD-1 blockade. Libraries were prepared by immunoSEQ multiplex PCR; TCRdb keeps only in-frame clonotypes and omits some of them. The sample has around 25,000 clones, roughly 80% seen once; the top ten hold roughly 12%. The sequencing here drew on PBMCs, taken after anti-PD-1 treatment. The receptors were gathered from a human donor with basal cell carcinoma.

The chain links TRBV6-6 to TRBJ2-7; 10 bases match TRBD2. The CDR3 totals 15 residues. Germline assignment: CDR1 MNHNY and CDR2 SVGAGI (reference sequence). J lost 3 bases, V lost 0 bases, and 2 bases had no gene match. The CDR3 spells CASSYSLAGHYEQYF. As DNA, the CDR3 is TGTGCCAGCAGTTACTCACTAGCGGGGCACTACGAGCAGTACTTC.

The chain is built from TRBV3-1 (or the pseudogene TRBV3-2) and TRBJ1-2; D is undetermined. The germline V gene encodes CDR1 LGHDT and CDR2 YNNKEL (reference sequence). This CDR3 comprises 12 residues. The V gene lost 8 bases and the J gene lost 8 bases, with 15 bases spanning the gap. Here the CDR3 DNA reads TGTGCCAGCTACCGACGCGGGTACGGCTACACCTTC. It is translated as CASYRRGYGYTF.

This chain connects TRBV5-5 to TRBJ1-1, with a possible D match to TRBD1 (5 bases). V lost 0 bases to trimming and J lost 6 bases, with 9 bases between them. CDR1 SGHKS and CDR2 YYEKEE come from the germline V gene (reference sequence). This CDR3 region has 13 residues. The CDR3 region is CASSLGGAPEAFF. The CDR3 DNA is TGTGCCAGCAGCTTGGGTGGGGCGCCTGAAGCTTTCTTT. The complete variable domain, with remaining parts taken from reference TRBV5-5 and TRBJ1-1, reads DAGVTQSPTHLIKTRGQQVTLRCSPISGHKSVSWYQQVLGQGPQFIFQYYEKEERGRGNFPDRFSARQFPNYSSELNVNALLLGDSALYLCASSLGGAPEAFFGQGTRLTVV.